A selection of T cell receptor beta chains follows, all from one sample in a study of blood T cell repertoires in COVID-19. Clones were read by immunoSEQ multiplex PCR, and TCRdb kept only the in-frame ones, dropping some. The sample gives around 140,000 clones, over 70% of which show up once; just under 2% is in the top ten. The material sequenced was peripheral blood. The receptors were sampled from a woman between 55 and 75 years old with acute or convalescent COVID-19. Both conserved end residues are part of each CDR3. A D gene is named only where the DNA matches it firmly. Clone size is given for some rows only: seen once, a few or many times, or a class if the clone is expanded.

TRBJ2-3,TRBD1,.,TRBV2,TGTGCCAGCAGCCGGGGACAGGGGACAGATACGCAGTATTTT,CASSRGQGTDTQYF
TRBJ1-5,.,.,TRBV30,TGTGCCTGGAGTGGGGGCCGCCAGGAGCAGCCCCAGCATTTT,CAWSGGRQEQPQHF
TRBJ2-6,.,.,TRBV6-1,TGTGCCAGCAGTGAAGGGCCTTGGGCGTTTTCAAGGATGAGCTCTGGGGCCAACGTCCTGACTTTC,CASSEGPWAFSRMSSGANVLTF
TRBJ2-3,TRBD1,.,TRBV5-4,TGTGCCAGCAGCATCCGACAGGGGACGCAGTATTTT,CASSIRQGTQYF
TRBJ2-7,.,.,TRBV10-3,TGTGCCATCAGACGGGGCGGGATTTTCTACGAGCAGTACTTC,CAIRRGGIFYEQYF
TRBJ2-2,.,few,TRBV5-1,TGCGCCAGCAGCTTGGAGAGGGGACTTTTGAACACCGGGGAGCTGTTTTTT,CASSLERGLLNTGELFF
TRBJ2-1,.,.,TRBV5-1,TGCGCCAGCAGCTCCGACAGGAGCTCCTACAATGAGCAGTTCTTC,CASSSDRSSYNEQFF
TRBJ2-1,TRBD2,.,TRBV2,TGTGCCAGCACCCCGGGGCTAGCGGGGGGGGAGCGGTTCTTC,CASTPGLAGGERFF
TRBJ2-7,.,.,TRBV18,TGTGCCAGCTCACCTAAGAGCGAGCAGTACTTC,CASSPKSEQYF
TRBJ2-5,.,.,TRBV2,TGTGCCAGCAGTGTTAAAGCCCGAGAGACCCAGTACTTC,CASSVKARETQYF
TRBJ2-7,TRBD2,once,TRBV28,TGTGCCAGCAGTTTACCAGGACTAGCGGGAGGCTACGAGCAGTACTTC,CASSLPGLAGGYEQYF
TRBJ1-2,TRBD1,.,TRBV5-4,TGTGCCAGCAGCTCCCTCCCGGGACAGGGTGCCTATGGCTACACCTTC,CASSSLPGQGAYGYTF
TRBJ1-1,.,.,TRBV28,TGTGCCAGCAGTTTAATGGCGGAGGCTTTCTTT,CASSLMAEAFF
TRBJ2-1,.,.,TRBV4-2,TGTGCCAGCAGCCAAGGACTTACCTCTTACAATGAGCAGTTCTTC,CASSQGLTSYNEQFF
TRBJ2-3,.,.,TRBV4-1,TGCGCCAGCAGCCAAGTACTCCCGGGATTCAGGACAGATACGCAGTATTTT,CASSQVLPGFRTDTQYF
TRBJ1-1,.,.,TRBV27,TGTGCCAGCAGCCGAGGTCCCGACGGGAACACTGAAGCTTTCTTT,CASSRGPDGNTEAFF
TRBJ1-3,TRBD1,.,TRBV6-6,TGTGCCAGCACCGACAGGGGCGACACCATATATTTT,CASTDRGDTIYF
TRBJ2-7,.,.,TRBV24-1,TGTGCCACCAGTCCCTCCTTGACAGGTTTAGCGTCCTACGAGCAGTACTTC,CATSPSLTGLASYEQYF
TRBJ2-6,.,.,TRBV10-1,TGCGCCAGCAGGACGACATCGTCTGGGGCCAACGTCCTGACTTTC,CASRTTSSGANVLTF
TRBJ2-1,.,many,TRBV27,TGTGCCAGCAGTCCCGCATCTAGCGAGAATGAGCAGTTCTTC,CASSPASSENEQFF
TRBJ2-1,.,.,TRBV5-4,TGTGCCAGCAGCTTGGTACCGCGGACTGCCACGAATGAGCAGTTCTTC,CASSLVPRTATNEQFF
TRBJ2-1,TRBD2,.,TRBV7-9,TGTGCCAGCAGCTTACCTGTAGCGGGAGGGCCTGGGAATGAGCAGTTCTTC,CASSLPVAGGPGNEQFF
TRBJ1-2,TRBD1,few,TRBV4-1,TGCGCCAGCACCATAGACAGGGCGGAATATGGCTACACCTTC,CASTIDRAEYGYTF
TRBJ1-2,.,.,TRBV28,TGTGCCAGCAGTTTCCCGACAGCCCTGGGAAGTGGCTACACCTTC,CASSFPTALGSGYTF
TRBJ2-1,TRBD1,.,TRBV13,TGTGCCAGCAGCTCCGTAGGGACAGGGGGCGCGTGGAATGAGCAGTTCTTC,CASSSVGTGGAWNEQFF
TRBJ2-1,TRBD1,.,TRBV6-4,TGTGCCAGCAACCCGACAGGGACCCCCAATGAGCAGTTCTTC,CASNPTGTPNEQFF
TRBJ2-7,TRBD2,once,TRBV28,TGTGCCAGCAGTTTCGGGACTAGCGGGAGCTACGAGCAGTACTTC,CASSFGTSGSYEQYF
TRBJ2-3,.,.,TRBV6-4,TGTGCCAGCAGTGACTTAGGGGGTGGCACAGATACGCAGTATTTT,CASSDLGGGTDTQYF
TRBJ2-7,TRBD1,.,TRBV27,TGTGCCAGCAGTTTCAACAGGGGGTCCGAGCAGTACTTC,CASSFNRGSEQYF
TRBJ2-4,TRBD2,once,TRBV18,TGTGCCAGCTCACCATTCCGAGCGGGAGGGAAGGGCAAAAACATTCAGTACTTC,CASSPFRAGGKGKNIQYF
TRBJ2-5,TRBD2,.,TRBV6-5,TGTGCCAGCAGTTACTCCGGGACTAGAGGGTTAGAGACCCAGTACTTC,CASSYSGTRGLETQYF
TRBJ2-2,.,.,TRBV6-1,TGTGCCAGCAAAGACACAGGGACCGGGGAGCTGTTTTTT,CASKDTGTGELFF
TRBJ2-1,.,.,TRBV7-3,TGTGCCAGCAGCAACGGGAGTTCCTACAATGAGCAGTTCTTC,CASSNGSSYNEQFF
TRBJ2-1,.,.,TRBV28,TGTGCCAGCAGTTTTTCTACGCGGCTAGGGACTCGAGCCTACAATGAGCAGTTCTTC,CASSFSTRLGTRAYNEQFF
TRBJ1-3,.,.,TRBV27,TGTGCCACCTCAGAAGGGGGAACTGGAAACACCATATATTTT,CATSEGGTGNTIYF
TRBJ2-1,.,once,TRBV27,TGTGCCAGCAGGCTTAACCCGGGGAGACATGAGCAGTTCTTC,CASRLNPGRHEQFF
TRBJ2-1,.,.,TRBV6-5,TGTGCCAGCAGTTACCGAGAGGGAGTCATTTATGAGCAGTTCTTC,CASSYREGVIYEQFF
TRBJ2-1,TRBD1,.,TRBV19,TGTGCCAGCATCGGACAGGGGGCATACAATGAGCAGTTCTTC,CASIGQGAYNEQFF
TRBJ2-2,.,few,TRBV29-1,TGCAGCGGGGGGGCCACCCCTCCCGGGGAGCTGTTTTTT,CSGGATPPGELFF
TRBJ2-7,.,.,TRBV27,TGTGCCAGCAGTGCCGACTTGTTCTCCCTCGAGCAGTACTTC,CASSADLFSLEQYF
TRBJ2-1,.,.,TRBV6-5,TGTGCCAGCAGTTACTCGAGGTTCGAGCACAATGAGCAGTTCTTC,CASSYSRFEHNEQFF
TRBJ1-2,TRBD1,once,TRBV27,TGTGCCAGCAGTTTGGATCAAGGGGGCGCGGGAGGCTACACCTTC,CASSLDQGGAGGYTF
TRBJ1-2,.,.,TRBV10-3,TGTGCCATCAGTGAGCCGACTTGGGGAGGCTATGGCTACACCTTC,CAISEPTWGGYGYTF
TRBJ1-4,.,.,TRBV7-8,TGTGCCAGCAGCTTTATGGGCGGGGGCCGGAATGAAAAACTGTTTTTT,CASSFMGGGRNEKLFF
TRBJ2-7,.,.,TRBV7-9,TGTGCCAGCAGCGTCAGACAGGAGATGGAGTCCTACGAGCAGTACTTC,CASSVRQEMESYEQYF
TRBJ1-1,.,once,TRBV28,TGTGCCAGCAGTCAGGCCCAAGAGAGACGTTTT,CASSQAQERRF
TRBJ2-7,.,.,TRBV11-2,TGTGCCAGCAGCCAAACATGGACAGTCGGGGAGCAGTACTTC,CASSQTWTVGEQYF
TRBJ1-5,TRBD1,few,TRBV6-6,TGTGCCAGCAGGTTATCGGGGGGGGACAGACATCAGCCCCAGCATTTT,CASRLSGGDRHQPQHF
TRBJ2-1,.,.,TRBV6-5,TGTGCCAGCAGCGCGGGACTCCACAATGAGCAGTTCTTC,CASSAGLHNEQFF
TRBJ2-7,.,.,TRBV6-5,TGTGCCAGCCATCCTGACACCTACGAGCAGTACTTC,CASHPDTYEQYF
TRBJ2-3,TRBD2,.,TRBV27,TGTGCCAGCAGAATTACTAGCGGTAGCACAGATACGCAGTATTTT,CASRITSGSTDTQYF
TRBJ1-2,TRBD1,.,TRBV28,TGTGCCACCCGAGGGACAGACTACTATGGCTACACCTTC,CATRGTDYYGYTF
TRBJ1-5,.,few,TRBV6-6,TGTGCCAGCAGTTACCCGGGACTGTATAGCAATCAGCCCCAGCATTTT,CASSYPGLYSNQPQHF
TRBJ2-2,.,once,TRBV27,TGTGCCAGCAGTTTATCGCGGTCTCGGGGGAACACCGGGGAGCTGTTTTTT,CASSLSRSRGNTGELFF
TRBJ2-7,.,.,TRBV10-1,TGCGCCAGCAGTGATATTTGGGAGTCAGGCGAGCAGTACTTC,CASSDIWESGEQYF
TRBJ1-1,.,.,TRBV5-1,TGCGCCAGCAGCTTGAACCCCGCCAGGATGACTGAAGCTTTCTTT,CASSLNPARMTEAFF